These 8 T cell receptor beta chains were all obtained from the same sample, sequenced in a study of T cell changes during pregnancy in multiple sclerosis. Profiling relied on immunoSEQ multiplex PCR, and the TCRdb table lists in-frame clones only, not all of them. The data contain tens of thousands of clones, 80% to 95% of them singletons. The starting material was peripheral blood, obtained before pregnancy. The receptors here all came from a female donor with multiple sclerosis, enrolled in a pregnancy study.

The V gene is TRBV10-2, the J gene TRBJ1-2; tentative D call: TRBD1 (6 bases). Germline V CDR1 and CDR2: WSHSY, SAAADI. The length of the CDR3 is 15 residues. V lost 3 bases, J lost 4 bases, and 15 bases lay in between. The CDR3, as DNA: TGCGCCAGCAGTGATTTGGACAGAAGTACCTATGGCTACACCTTC. It encodes CASSDLDRSTYGYTF.

This chain joins TRBV7-9 and TRBJ2-7, with TRBD2 identical over 10 bases. With 5 bases clipped from V and 4 bases from J, the junction kept 5 bases outside the gene matches. This CDR3 has 14 residues. CDR1 is SEHNR and CDR2 is FQNEAQ in the germline V gene (reference sequence). The CDR3 sequence is CASSPSTSGYEQYF. The CDR3 coding sequence is TGTGCCAGCAGCCCTTCGACTAGCGGGTACGAGCAGTACTTC.

CDR3 sequence reads: CASSVDSLGANVLTF. The DNA of the CDR3 is TGTGCCAGCAGCGTAGACTCACTGGGGGCCAACGTCCTGACTTTC. The chain employs TRBV9 and TRBJ2-6; D is uncertain. The V gene's germline CDR1 is SGDLS and CDR2 YYNGEE. Trimming left V 0 bases short and J 4 bases short, with 8 bases between. This CDR3 has 15 amino acids.

This rearrangement joins TRBV19 to TRBJ2-2; 8 nucleotides agree with TRBD1. This CDR3 region has 14 residues. The J segment lost 1 base and the V segment lost 7 bases, leaving 2 bases of the junction unmatched. CDR1 and CDR2 (germline): LNHDA, SQIVND (reference sequence). The CDR3 DNA reads TGTGCCAGTAAAGGGACAGGGAACACCGGGGAGCTGTTTTTT. This codes for CASKGTGNTGELFF.

The chain couples TRBV18 to TRBJ1-4; no clear D gene. The CDR3 length is 13 residues. Looked up from germline, CDR1 is KGHSH and CDR2 is LQKENI. Trimming pared 3 bases from V and 5 bases from J, leaving 7 bases between. CDR3 DNA sequence: TGTGCCAGCTCACCTAAATCCAATGAAAAACTGTTTTTT. Amino acid sequence: CASSPKSNEKLFF.

The J gene is TRBJ1-1, the V gene TRBV5-4; 8 bases match TRBD1. Germline assignment: CDR1 SGHNT and CDR2 YYREEE (reference sequence). The CDR3 spans 15 residues. Germline trimming cut 2 bases from V and 4 bases from J; bases unmatched to any gene: 7. CDR3 sequence reads: CASSFSPGGGTEAFF. The DNA for the CDR3 is TGTGCCAGCAGCTTCTCACCAGGGGGCGGCACTGAAGCTTTCTTT.

CDR3 sequence (DNA): TGTGCCAGCAGCTTGGTCACGGGGACAGGGGGCACTGAAGCTTTCTTT. Amino acids: CASSLVTGTGGTEAFF. The chain uses TRBV7-2 and TRBJ1-1; 11 nucleotides agree with TRBD1. CDR1 and CDR2 (germline): SGHTA, FQGNSA. There are 16 residues in the CDR3. Germline trimming cut 3 bases from V and 4 bases from J; bases unmatched to any gene: 7.

V usage is TRBV30 and J usage is TRBJ1-2; the D is unclear. Germline assignment: CDR1 GTSNPN and CDR2 SVGIG (reference sequence). The length of the CDR3 is 13 residues. V dropped 5 bases and J dropped 0 bases, with 10 bases sitting between them. The CDR3: CAWGRVANYGYTF. CDR3 coding DNA: TGTGCCTGGGGGCGGGTAGCTAACTATGGCTACACCTTC.